The 18 T cell receptor beta chains presented below share a single source sample, sequenced in a study of OX40 agonist ivuxolimab in advanced cancers. Produced via immunoSEQ multiplex PCR; TCRdb's table is partial and in-frame only. The data contain tens of thousands of clones, around 90% of them singletons. The sample consisted of CD4+ or CD8+ T cells sorted from blood, taken in a trial of the OX40 agonist ivuxolimab. These receptors were obtained from an adult with an advanced solid tumor such as melanoma, head and neck, liver or kidney cancer.

The genes are TRBV5-5 and TRBJ1-1, with TRBD1 matching 7 bases. Germline assignment: CDR1 SGHKS and CDR2 YYEKEE (reference sequence). CDR3 size: 15 residues. V trimming: 2 bases; J trimming: 4 bases; junction bases outside the gene matches: 8. The CDR3 here is CASSFSSSGGTEAFF. CDR3 DNA: TGTGCCAGCAGCTTCTCTTCCTCAGGGGGCACTGAAGCTTTCTTT.

J is TRBJ1-2 and V is TRBV2; 9 positions agree with TRBD1. The junction had 9 bases not matched to a gene; V was cut back by 3 bases and J by 13 bases. Germline V gene data show CDR1 as SNHLY and CDR2 as FYNNEI. The CDR3 is 13 amino acids. CDR3 sequence (DNA): TGTGCCAGCAGTGAGCTCCGGGACAGGGTTGTCACCTTC. Protein: CASSELRDRVVTF.

This rearrangement joins TRBV7-8 to TRBJ2-7; the D is unclear. Germline assignment: CDR1 SGHVS and CDR2 FQNEAQ. This CDR3 has 15 amino acids. With 5 bases removed from V and 0 bases from J, the gap between germline ends came to 14 bases. The chain's CDR3 is CASSAGVGFSYEQYF. In nucleotides, the CDR3 is TGTGCCAGCAGCGCCGGTGTTGGCTTCTCCTACGAGCAGTACTTC.

The rearrangement joins TRBV5-1 to TRBJ2-7, with 8 bases fitting TRBD1. From germline, CDR1 is SGHRS and CDR2 YFSETQ. V trimming: 0 bases; J trimming: 4 bases; junction bases outside the gene matches: 6. The CDR3 covers 15 residues. The CDR3, as DNA: TGCGCCAGCAGCTTGGGGCCAGGGGGCCAGTACGAGCAGTACTTC. It translates to CASSLGPGGQYEQYF.

V gene TRBV15 combines with J gene TRBJ1-5, with no clear D. Between the trimmed V and J ends, which lost 6 bases and 7 bases, there was a span of 13 bases. Per the germline V gene, CDR1 is LNHNV and CDR2 is YYDKDF (reference sequence). This CDR3 region has 13 residues. In DNA, the CDR3 is TGTGCCACCAGAAGGGCATTCGAGCAGCCCCAGCATTTT. Its translation is CATRRAFEQPQHF.

This rearrangement joins TRBV4-1 to TRBJ1-2; no definite D call. Germline V gives CDR1 MGHRA, CDR2 YSYEKL. The ends were cut back, 1 base at V and 2 bases at J, with 11 bases in the middle. There are 15 residues in the CDR3. CDR3 region: CASSQGGGMNYGYTF. As DNA, the CDR3 is TGCGCCAGCAGCCAAGGGGGAGGGATGAACTATGGCTACACCTTC.

The rearrangement uses TRBV6-4 and TRBJ1-2, with no clear D. This CDR3 is built from 12 residues. Germline V gene data show CDR1 as MRHNA and CDR2 as SNTAGT. V lost 4 bases and J 7 bases, leaving 10 bases between the germline ends. This CDR3 is CASSGAGGGYTF. DNA of the CDR3: TGTGCCAGCAGTGGGGCAGGAGGTGGCTACACCTTC.

The V and J genes are TRBV20-1 and TRBJ1-1, with D uncertain. This CDR3 is built from 11 residues. Trimming pared 1 base from V and 11 bases from J, leaving 11 bases between. From germline, CDR1 is DFQATT and CDR2 SNEGSKA (reference sequence). The CDR3 is CSARGGQGAFF. In DNA, the CDR3 is TGCAGTGCTAGAGGAGGTCAAGGGGCTTTCTTT.

This rearrangement joins TRBV2 to TRBJ2-7, with 9 nucleotides matching TRBD1. Germline V gene data show CDR1 as SNHLY and CDR2 as FYNNEI. V dropped 5 bases and J dropped 3; count of bases not matched to a gene: 2. This CDR3 spans 13 amino acids. CDR3 region: CASSRDRVYEQYF. In nucleotides, the CDR3 is TGTGCCAGCAGTAGGGACAGGGTCTACGAGCAGTACTTC.

J is TRBJ1-2 and V is TRBV4-2, with D possibly TRBD1 on 5 matching bases. Germline V lookup: CDR1 LGHNA, CDR2 YNFKEQ. The CDR3 spans 15 residues. Trimming shortened V by 0 bases and J by 2 bases, and 10 bases separated the two germline ends. CDR3 in amino acids: CASSQDGTRNYGYTF. The CDR3 bases are TGTGCCAGCAGCCAAGACGGGACGCGAAACTATGGCTACACCTTC.

The V call is TRBV28, the J call TRBJ1-3; D may be TRBD1 (6 bases). Per germline, CDR1 MDHEN and CDR2 SYDVKM. The CDR3 totals 15 residues. The germline V and J ends were trimmed by 6 bases and 0 bases, with 12 bases remaining between them. The CDR3 here is CASSLQGSSGNTIYF. The CDR3 DNA reads TGTGCCAGCAGCCTACAGGGAAGCTCTGGAAACACCATATATTTT.

The chain links TRBV28 to TRBJ2-4; TRBD2 might be the D (5 bases). Per germline, CDR1 MDHEN and CDR2 SYDVKM. V was pared by 5 bases and J by 8 bases, with 16 bases between. This CDR3 is built from 14 residues. The CDR3 region has the DNA TGTGCCAGCAGTGGGCCTTCCCTTAGCGACATTCAGTACTTC. This gives the protein CASSGPSLSDIQYF.

The chain carries TRBV2 and TRBJ1-2; D unresolved. The length of the CDR3 is 14 residues. V lost 3 bases, J lost 0 bases, and 8 bases lay in between. Germline lookup yields CDR1 SNHLY and CDR2 FYNNEI. CDR3 sequence reads: CASSEDGSNYGYTF. DNA of the CDR3: TGTGCCAGCAGTGAGGACGGATCTAACTATGGCTACACCTTC. The variable domain in full, with the rest retrieved from reference TRBV2 and TRBJ1-2, is EPEVTQTPSHQVTQMGQEVILRCVPISNHLYFYWYRQILGQKVEFLVSFYNNEISEKSEIFDDQFSVERPDGSNFTLKIRSTKLEDSAMYFCASSEDGSNYGYTFGSGTRLTVV.

J is TRBJ2-5 and V is TRBV11-2, with D maybe TRBD2 (7 bases). This CDR3 region has 15 residues. Per the germline V gene, CDR1 is SGHAT and CDR2 is FQNNGV. With 1 base removed from V and 4 bases from J, the gap between germline ends came to 13 bases. CDR3 nucleotides: TGTGCCAGCAGCTTAGGAGTGAGGGGGGGAGAGACCCAGTACTTC. This encodes CASSLGVRGGETQYF.

The chain is built from TRBV5-1 and TRBJ2-2; D remains unclear. The CDR3 contains 15 residues. The germline V gene has CDR1 SGHRS and CDR2 YFSETQ. Trimming cost V 1 base and J 1 base, with 8 bases left between them. CDR3 residues: CASSLQPGNTGELFF. The CDR3 DNA reads TGCGCCAGCAGCTTGCAACCAGGGAACACCGGGGAGCTGTTTTTT.

The chain employs TRBV9 and TRBJ1-2; 8 nucleotides line up with TRBD1. V dropped 0 bases and J dropped 4; count of bases not matched to a gene: 14. The germline CDR1 and CDR2 sequences are SGDLS and YYNGEE. The CDR3 is made up of 18 amino acids. The CDR3 nucleotides are TGTGCCAGCAGCGTAGACAGGGGGGATCGGGGGACGGGCTATGGCTACACCTTC. This encodes CASSVDRGDRGTGYGYTF.

V gene TRBV7-3 combines with J gene TRBJ2-5, with TRBD2 identical over 10 bases. Germline CDR1 reads SGHTA; CDR2 reads FQGTGA. This CDR3 spans 15 amino acids. V lost 5 bases, J lost 5 bases, and 8 bases stayed unmatched. CDR3 bases: TGTGCCAGCAGCCGAAATGGAGCGGGAGGGGAGACCCAGTACTTC. Translating gives CASSRNGAGGETQYF.

V is TRBV7-2 and J is TRBJ2-7; D gene uncertain. Trimming cost V 2 bases and J 5 bases, with 10 bases left between them. The CDR3 is 13 amino acids. CDR1 and CDR2 (germline): SGHTA, FQGNSA. CDR3 in amino acids: CASSLNLRDEQYF. DNA for the CDR3: TGTGCCAGCAGCTTAAATCTTCGGGACGAGCAGTACTTC.